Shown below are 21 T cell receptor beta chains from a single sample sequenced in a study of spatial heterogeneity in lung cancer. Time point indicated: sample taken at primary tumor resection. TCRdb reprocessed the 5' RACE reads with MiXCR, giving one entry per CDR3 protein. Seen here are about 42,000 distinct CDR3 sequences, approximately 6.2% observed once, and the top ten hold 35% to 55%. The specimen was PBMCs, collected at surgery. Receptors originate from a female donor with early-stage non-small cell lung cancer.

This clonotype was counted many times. In DNA form, the CDR3 reads TGTGCCAGCAGCCCGGACGGGAGCTCCTACGAGCAGTACTTC. Amino acid sequence: CASSPDGSSYEQYF. V gene TRBV11-2 combines with J gene TRBJ2-7; tentative D call: TRBD2 (6 bases). V lost 5 bases and J lost 0, with 11 bases in between. Germline V gene lookup returns CDR1 SGHAT and CDR2 FQNNGV. CDR3 length: 14 amino acids.

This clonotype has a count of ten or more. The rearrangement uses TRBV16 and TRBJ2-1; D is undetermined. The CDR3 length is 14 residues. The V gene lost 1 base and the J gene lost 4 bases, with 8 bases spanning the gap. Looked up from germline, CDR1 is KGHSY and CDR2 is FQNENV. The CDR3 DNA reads TGTGCCAGCAGCCAATTAGAAGGGTACAATGAGCAGTTCTTC. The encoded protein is CASSQLEGYNEQFF.

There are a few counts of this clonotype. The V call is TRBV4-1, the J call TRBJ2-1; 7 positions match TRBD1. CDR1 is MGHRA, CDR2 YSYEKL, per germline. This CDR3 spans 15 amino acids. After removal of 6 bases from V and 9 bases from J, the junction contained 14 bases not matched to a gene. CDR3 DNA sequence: TGCGCCAGCAGGGTACAGGGGACCCCCTACGGTGAGCAGTTCTTC. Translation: CASRVQGTPYGEQFF.

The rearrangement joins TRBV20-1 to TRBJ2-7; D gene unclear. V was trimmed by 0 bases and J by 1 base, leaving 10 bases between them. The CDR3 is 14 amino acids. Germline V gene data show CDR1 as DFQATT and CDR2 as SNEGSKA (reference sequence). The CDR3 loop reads CSAREQSSSYEQYF. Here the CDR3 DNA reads TGCAGTGCTAGAGAACAGTCCTCTTCCTACGAGCAGTACTTC.

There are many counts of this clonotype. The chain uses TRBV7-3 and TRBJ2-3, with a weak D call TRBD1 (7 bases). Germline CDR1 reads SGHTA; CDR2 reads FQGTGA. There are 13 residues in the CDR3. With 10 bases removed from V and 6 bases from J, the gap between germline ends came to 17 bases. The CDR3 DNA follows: TGTGCCACGTCACGCCAGGGGGGTGATACGCAGTATTTT. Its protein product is CATSRQGGDTQYF.

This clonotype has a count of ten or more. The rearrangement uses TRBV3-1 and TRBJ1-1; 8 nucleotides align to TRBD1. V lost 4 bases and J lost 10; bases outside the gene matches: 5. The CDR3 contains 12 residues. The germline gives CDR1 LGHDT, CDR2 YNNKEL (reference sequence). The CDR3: CASSRDDRGAFF. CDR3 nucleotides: TGTGCCAGCAGCCGGGACGACAGGGGAGCTTTCTTT.

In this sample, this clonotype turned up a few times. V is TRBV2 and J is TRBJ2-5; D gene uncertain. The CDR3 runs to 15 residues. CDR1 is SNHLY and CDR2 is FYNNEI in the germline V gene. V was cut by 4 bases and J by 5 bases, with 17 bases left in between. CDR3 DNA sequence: TGTGCCAGCAGTGGATATACGGGCCGCCAGGAGACCCAGTACTTC. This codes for CASSGYTGRQETQYF.

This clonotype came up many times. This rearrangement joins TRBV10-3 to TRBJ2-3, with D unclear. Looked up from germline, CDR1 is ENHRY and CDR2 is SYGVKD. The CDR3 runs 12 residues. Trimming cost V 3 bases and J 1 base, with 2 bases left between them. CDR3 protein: CAISDRTDTQYF. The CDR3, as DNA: TGTGCCATCAGTGATCGCACAGATACGCAGTATTTT.

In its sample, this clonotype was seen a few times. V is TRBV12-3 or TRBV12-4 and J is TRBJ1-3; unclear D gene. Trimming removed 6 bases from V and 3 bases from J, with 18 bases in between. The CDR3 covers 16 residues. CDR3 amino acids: CASRPLGGDGGNTIYF. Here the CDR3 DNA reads TGTGCCAGCAGACCTCTTGGAGGTGATGGTGGAAACACCATATATTTT.

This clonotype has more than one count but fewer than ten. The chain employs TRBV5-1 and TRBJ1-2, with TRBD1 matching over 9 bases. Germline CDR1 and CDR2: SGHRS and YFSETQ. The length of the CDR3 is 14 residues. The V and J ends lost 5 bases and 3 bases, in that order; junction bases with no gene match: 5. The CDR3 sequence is CASREQGADYGYTF. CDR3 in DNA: TGCGCCAGCAGGGAACAGGGGGCGGACTATGGCTACACCTTC.

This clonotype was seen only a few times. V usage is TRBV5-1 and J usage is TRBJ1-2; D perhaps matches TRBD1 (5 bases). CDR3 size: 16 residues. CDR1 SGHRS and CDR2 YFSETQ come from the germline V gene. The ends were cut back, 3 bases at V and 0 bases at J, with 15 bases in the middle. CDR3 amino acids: CASSSGVRTTNYGYTF. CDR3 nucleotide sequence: TGCGCCAGCAGCTCGGGGGTCAGGACGACTAACTATGGCTACACCTTC.

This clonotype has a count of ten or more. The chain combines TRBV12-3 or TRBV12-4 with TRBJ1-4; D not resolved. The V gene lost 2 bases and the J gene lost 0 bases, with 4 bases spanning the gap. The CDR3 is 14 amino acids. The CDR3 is CASSLQTTNEKLFF. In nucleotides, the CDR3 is TGTGCCAGCAGTTTACAGACAACTAATGAAAAACTGTTTTTT.

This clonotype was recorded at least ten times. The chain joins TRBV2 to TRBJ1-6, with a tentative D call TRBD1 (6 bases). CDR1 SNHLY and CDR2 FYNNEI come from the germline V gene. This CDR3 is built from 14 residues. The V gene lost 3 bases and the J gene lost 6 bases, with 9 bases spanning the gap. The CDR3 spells CASSDRDINSPLHF. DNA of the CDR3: TGTGCCAGCAGTGACCGGGACATTAATTCACCCCTCCACTTT.

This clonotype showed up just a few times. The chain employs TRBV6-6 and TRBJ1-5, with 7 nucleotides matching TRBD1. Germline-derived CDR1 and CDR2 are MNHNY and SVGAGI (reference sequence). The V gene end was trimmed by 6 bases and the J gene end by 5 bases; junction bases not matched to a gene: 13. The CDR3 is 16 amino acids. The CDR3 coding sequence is TGTGCCAGCAGCATACCACAGGGGCTCGGGTATCAGCCCCAGCATTTT. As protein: CASSIPQGLGYQPQHF.

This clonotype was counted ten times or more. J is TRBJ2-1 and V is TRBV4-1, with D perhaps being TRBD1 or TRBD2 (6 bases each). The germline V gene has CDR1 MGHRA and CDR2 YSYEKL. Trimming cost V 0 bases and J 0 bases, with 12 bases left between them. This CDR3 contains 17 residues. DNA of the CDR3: TGCGCCAGCAGCCAAGATCAGGGGCGGGGCTCCTACAATGAGCAGTTCTTC. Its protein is CASSQDQGRGSYNEQFF.

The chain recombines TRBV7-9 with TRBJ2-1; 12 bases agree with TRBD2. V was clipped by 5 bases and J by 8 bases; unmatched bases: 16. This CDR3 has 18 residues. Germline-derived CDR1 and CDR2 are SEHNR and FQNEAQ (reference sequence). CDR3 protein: CASSPYLAGGLKSHEQFF. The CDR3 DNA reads TGTGCCAGCAGCCCCTACCTAGCGGGGGGGCTGAAGTCACATGAGCAGTTCTTC.

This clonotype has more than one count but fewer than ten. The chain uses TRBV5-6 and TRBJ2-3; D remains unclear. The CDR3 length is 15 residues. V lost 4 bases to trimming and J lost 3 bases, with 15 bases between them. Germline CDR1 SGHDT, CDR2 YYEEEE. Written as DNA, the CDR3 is TGTGCCAGCAGCCCGTCAGACCCTCGGACAGATACGCAGTATTTT. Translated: CASSPSDPRTDTQYF.

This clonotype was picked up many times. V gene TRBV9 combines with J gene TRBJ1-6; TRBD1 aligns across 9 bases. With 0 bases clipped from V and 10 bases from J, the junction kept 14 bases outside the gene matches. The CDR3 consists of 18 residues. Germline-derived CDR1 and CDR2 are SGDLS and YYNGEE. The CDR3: CASSVGLSGDRARSPLHF. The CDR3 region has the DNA TGTGCCAGCAGCGTAGGATTATCGGGGGACAGGGCTCGATCACCCCTCCACTTT.

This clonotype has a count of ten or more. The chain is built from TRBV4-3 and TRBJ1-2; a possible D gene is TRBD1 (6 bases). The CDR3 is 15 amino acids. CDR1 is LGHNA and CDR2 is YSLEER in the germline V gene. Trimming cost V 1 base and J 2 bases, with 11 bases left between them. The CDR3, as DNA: TGCGCCAGCAGCCAAGCGCAGGGGATCAACTATGGCTACACCTTC. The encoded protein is CASSQAQGINYGYTF.

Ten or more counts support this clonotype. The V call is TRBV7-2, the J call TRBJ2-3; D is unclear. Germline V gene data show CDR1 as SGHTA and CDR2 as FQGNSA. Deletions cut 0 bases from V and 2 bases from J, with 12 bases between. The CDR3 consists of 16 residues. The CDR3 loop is CASSLAKLAPTDTQYF. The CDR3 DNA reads TGTGCCAGCAGCTTAGCGAAGTTAGCCCCCACAGATACGCAGTATTTT. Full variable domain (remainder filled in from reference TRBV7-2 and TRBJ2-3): GAGVSQSPSNKVTEKGKDVELRCDPISGHTALYWYRQSLGQGLEFLIYFQGNSAPDKSGLPSDRFSAERTGGSVSTLTIQRTQQEDSAVYLCASSLAKLAPTDTQYFGPGTRLTVL.

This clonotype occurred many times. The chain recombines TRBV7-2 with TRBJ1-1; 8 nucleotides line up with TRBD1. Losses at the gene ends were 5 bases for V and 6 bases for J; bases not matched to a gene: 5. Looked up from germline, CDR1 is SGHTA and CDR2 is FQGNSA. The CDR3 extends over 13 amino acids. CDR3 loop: CASSMNRGSEAFF. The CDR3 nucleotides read TGTGCCAGCAGCATGAACAGGGGGTCTGAAGCTTTCTTT.